This T cell receptor beta chain stems from a study of blood T cell repertoires in COVID-19. Across the whole study: Samples came from the United States, Italy and Spain, spanning acute and convalescent COVID-19. T cells, B-cell-depleted T cells, or PBMCs provided the cDNA or gDNA that served as material.

CDR1 and CDR2 from the germline V gene are MNHNY and SVGAGI (reference sequence). The CDR3 runs to 15 residues. V was clipped by 2 bases and J by 7 bases, with 14 bases between them. Method: immunoSEQ multiplex PCR; TCRdb's copy keeps in-frame clones and lacks some. The repertoire consists of under 150,000 clones, with 85% occurring once and the leading ten covering about 13%. The sequenced sample consisted of peripheral blood. This TCR was sampled from a human donor in a cohort sampled during active COVID-19. This chain uses TRBV6-6 with TRBJ2-2; D perhaps matches TRBD1 (7 bases). The chain's CDR3 is CASSYRAGGNGELFF. The DNA for the CDR3 is TGTGCCAGCAGTTACAGGGCAGGGGGGAACGGGGAGCTGTTTTTT.